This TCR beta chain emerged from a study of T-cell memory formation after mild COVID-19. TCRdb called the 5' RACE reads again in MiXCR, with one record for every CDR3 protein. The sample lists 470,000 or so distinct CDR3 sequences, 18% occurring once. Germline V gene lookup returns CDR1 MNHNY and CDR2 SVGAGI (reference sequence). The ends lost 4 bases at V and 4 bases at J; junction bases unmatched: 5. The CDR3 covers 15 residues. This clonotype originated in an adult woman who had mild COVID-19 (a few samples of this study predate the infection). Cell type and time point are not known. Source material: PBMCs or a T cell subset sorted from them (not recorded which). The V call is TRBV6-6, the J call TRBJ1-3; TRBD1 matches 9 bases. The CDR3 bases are TGTGCCAGCAGTTCACAGGGGGCCTTGGGAAACACCATATATTTT. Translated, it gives CASSSQGALGNTIYF.